This TCR beta chain was retrieved from a study of Graves' ophthalmopathy and Graves' hyperthyroidism. Notes on the study in general: Blood repertoires reportedly contained most expanded thyroid clonotypes above 0.001 frequency.

Amplifying from RNA transcripts, the study obtained TCR beta CDR3 regions. Second-round multiplex PCR came after a first-round RT-PCR that employed HTBI primers. TCRdb passed the multiplex PCR reads through MiXCR, listing each CDR3 protein once. The sample shows 1 million to 1.3 million distinct CDR3 sequences, about two fifths of them seen only once. Turning to this clonotype: Antigen unknown.

This sequence was found in an adult man with Graves' hyperthyroidism. The sequencing input was peripheral blood or thyroid tissue (not recorded which).

The CDR3 reads CASRSQKGAYNSPLHF. CDR3 bases: TGTGCCAGCAGATCCCAGAAGGGGGCGTACAATTCACCCCTCCACTTT. The chain uses TRBV25-1 and TRBJ1-6; 7 nucleotides align to TRBD1. The CDR3 covers 16 residues. Trimming cost V 6 bases and J 7 bases; bases outside gene matches: 12. CDR1 MGHDK and CDR2 SYGVNS come from the germline V gene.